This TCR beta chain was sequenced during a study of identical twins. Study-wide results and caveats: In cord blood, abundant beta clonotypes had fewer insertions; memory showed no trend. Its conclusions, products of cross-sectional statistical analysis, did not come from following the same donors.

A template switching step contributed a universal primer site, while unique molecular identifiers were present in the cDNA. TCRdb itself ran the 5' RACE reads through MiXCR, one entry per CDR3 protein. The data hold approximately 220,000 distinct CDR3 sequences, with 7.5% observed a single time. On this clonotype itself: The antigen is unknown.

Germline-derived CDR1 and CDR2 are SNHLY and FYNNEI. The CDR3 spans 12 residues. The ends were cut back, 3 bases at V and 8 bases at J, with 10 bases in the middle. This sample was also put to use in a study of yellow fever vaccine responses in identical twins.

The chain recombines TRBV2 with TRBJ1-2; D not certain. The specimen sequenced was memory (CD45RO+) T cells sorted from blood. The TCR comes from a woman under 30 in good health. CDR3 nucleotide sequence: TGTGCCAGCAGTGACCCCCAAGGGGGCTACACCTTC. It is translated as CASSDPQGGYTF.